Listed here is a single TCR beta chain. The sample originates from a study of blood T cell repertoires in COVID-19. Study in general: T cells, B-cell-depleted T cells, or PBMCs supplied cDNA or gDNA.

Study processing details: Estimation of nucleated cell counts relied on the amplification of reference gene primers. Sequencing was performed with immunoSEQ multiplex PCR; in TCRdb, only in-frame clones are kept and a portion is missing. V, J and clone size were drawn from that table, and D and trimming were deduced from the DNA. The sample carries fewer than 200,000 clones, about 80% recorded once. The TCR was taken from an elderly woman with acute or convalescent COVID-19. The sequenced sample consisted of peripheral blood.

The DNA of the CDR3 is TGTGCCATCAGCCCGGGACAGGCCAACACTGAAGCTTTCTTT. Its translation is CAISPGQANTEAFF. The V gene is TRBV10-3, the J gene TRBJ1-1; TRBD1 agrees at 8 bases. The CDR3 runs to 14 residues. V was clipped by 6 bases and J by 2 bases; unmatched bases: 5. The germline V gene has CDR1 ENHRY and CDR2 SYGVKD.